This paragraph covers one T cell receptor beta chain sequence. As yet, its antigen is unknown. This specimen comes from a study of shared clonotypes between healthy human individuals. Notes on the study in general: Genetic and exposure-history diversity was limited by the few donors.

Here immunoSEQ multiplex PCR was the method, and the copy in TCRdb shows in-frame clones only, minus some. The sample has about 700,000 clones, 92% seen once. The J segment lost 6 bases and the V segment lost 10 bases, leaving 5 bases of the junction unmatched. The length of the CDR3 is 13 residues. Germline V gene data show CDR1 as SEHNR and CDR2 as FQNEAQ (reference sequence). CD45RO-negative, CCR7-selected cells formed the naive CD8 fraction, which excluded terminally differentiated effector memory CD45RA+ cells. The V call is TRBV7-9, the J call TRBJ2-7; 14 positions agree with TRBD2. The source of this sequence is a man younger than 40 in good health. The source material was naive CD8+ T cells sorted from blood. This CDR3 reads CATGTSGSFEQYF. CDR3 in DNA: TGTGCCACCGGGACTAGCGGGAGTTTCGAGCAGTACTTC.